This T cell receptor (beta chain) stems from a study of OX40 agonist ivuxolimab in advanced cancers. Study at large: Patients receiving dose escalation had hepatocellular carcinoma, melanoma, renal cell or head and neck cancer. Mean age approximately 59 years, range 23 to 79; 82.7% male.

TCRdb keeps only in-frame clones here, not all; method: immunoSEQ multiplex PCR. Here the sample spans tens of thousands of clones, 75% to 90% being singletons. Germline V gene data show CDR1 as MNHEY and CDR2 as SVGAGI. Trimming shortened V by 6 bases and J by 9 bases, and 12 bases separated the two germline ends. CDR3 size: 12 residues. Whole-study findings and limits: Relative to CD4+ cells, CD8+ T cells on average had more expanded clones. In the 0.1 to 3.0 mg/kg range, CD4+ and CD8+ blood T cells had expanded clonally by week 6.

Only a few counts were recorded for this clone. Its antigen is not known. Source: CD4+ or CD8+ T cells sorted from blood, taken in a trial of the OX40 agonist ivuxolimab. The sequence was obtained from an adult with an advanced solid tumor such as melanoma, head and neck, liver or kidney cancer. The chain combines TRBV6-5 with TRBJ1-5; no definite D call. The CDR3 nucleotides are TGTGCCAGCAGCCAGGCCGGCGGGCCCCAGCATTTT. This translates into CASSQAGGPQHF.